This T cell receptor (beta chain) emerged from a study of CD8 T cells in Susac syndrome. With 3 bases removed from V and 0 bases from J, the gap between germline ends came to 9 bases. The CDR3 contains 14 residues. Germline CDR1 and CDR2: MDHEN and SYDVKM. Findings of the study overall: The study's TCR sequencing and HLA analysis drew on a certain number of individuals. That number was acknowledged as relatively small.

Peripheral blood CD8+ and CD4+ T cells were profiled by TCR beta sequencing. Notes on this clonotype: Its cognate antigen is unknown.

Random hexamers were used to reverse transcribe roughly 0.45 to 1 ug of RNA. Amplification of TCR beta CDR3 across 54 Vbeta and 13 Jbeta was performed with immunoSEQ multiplex PCR. TCRdb fed the immunoSEQ multiplex PCR reads into MiXCR, producing one record per CDR3 protein. The sample contains roughly 170,000 distinct CDR3 sequences, about 94% of which appear only once. This TCR derives from a human donor with multiple sclerosis. The chain couples TRBV28 to TRBJ2-7; no reliable D call. Sequenced material: CD4+ T cells from PBMCs. The CDR3 sequence: CASSFVRNSYEQYF. The DNA of the CDR3 is TGTGCCAGCAGTTTCGTCCGTAACTCCTACGAGCAGTACTTC.